This T cell receptor beta chain was recorded in a study of blood T cell repertoires in COVID-19. Looking at the study overall: Samples came from the United States, Italy and Spain, spanning acute and convalescent COVID-19.

Under the authors' procedure: Reference gene primer amplification gave nucleated cell count estimates. Data came from immunoSEQ multiplex PCR; TCRdb stores just in-frame clones and leaves some out. V and J calls plus clone size are reproduced from that table; the DNA served to infer D and trimming. The sample records some 120,000 clones, 70% to 90% being singletons. Source material: peripheral blood. The TCR comes from a woman of 80 years or more with acute or convalescent COVID-19.

CDR3 DNA sequence: TGTGCCAGCAGCTTACGTACTAGCGGGACCAATGAGCAGTTCTTC. This codes for CASSLRTSGTNEQFF. This chain uses TRBV7-8 with TRBJ2-1; TRBD2 matches at 10 bases. Germline values: CDR1 SGHVS, CDR2 FQNEAQ. Unmatched junction bases numbered 4, after V lost 2 bases and J lost 6 bases. The CDR3 covers 15 residues.